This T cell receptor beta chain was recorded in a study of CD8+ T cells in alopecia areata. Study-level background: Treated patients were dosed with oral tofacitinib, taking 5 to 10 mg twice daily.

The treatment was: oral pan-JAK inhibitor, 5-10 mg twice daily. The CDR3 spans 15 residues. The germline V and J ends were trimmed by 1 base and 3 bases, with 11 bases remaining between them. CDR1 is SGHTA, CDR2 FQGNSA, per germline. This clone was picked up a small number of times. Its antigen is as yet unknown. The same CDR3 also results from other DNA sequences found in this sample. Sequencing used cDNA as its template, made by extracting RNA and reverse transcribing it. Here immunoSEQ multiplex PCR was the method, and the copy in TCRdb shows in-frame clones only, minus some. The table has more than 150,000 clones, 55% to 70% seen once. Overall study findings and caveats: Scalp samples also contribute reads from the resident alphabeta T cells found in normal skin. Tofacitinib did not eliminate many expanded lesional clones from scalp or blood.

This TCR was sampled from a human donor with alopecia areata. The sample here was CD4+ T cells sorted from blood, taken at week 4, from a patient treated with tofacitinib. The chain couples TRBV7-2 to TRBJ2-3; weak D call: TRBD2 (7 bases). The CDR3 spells CASSLVGGPTDTQYF. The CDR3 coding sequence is TGTGCCAGCAGCTTAGTGGGGGGGCCAACAGATACGCAGTATTTT.